These 25 T cell receptor beta chains originate from one sample sequenced in a study of T cell responses to AZD1222 COVID-19 vaccine. Here immunoSEQ multiplex PCR was the method, and the copy in TCRdb shows in-frame clones only, minus some. Here the sample spans more than 75,000 clones, about 91% being singletons. The sequencing used peripheral blood, collected on day 0 of AZD1222 vaccination. These TCRs come from an adult in good health.

Turning to this clone: Germline and junction disagree at one end, which may indicate a read error. The chain is built from TRBV5-6 and TRBJ1-3; no firm D call. The CDR3 has 15 residues. In germline, CDR1 is SGHDT, CDR2 YYEEEE. The CDR3 loop reads CASSLGVNSGNTIYF. The CDR3 coding sequence is TGTGCCAGTAGCTTGGGCGTAAACTCTGGAAACACCATATATTTT.

The chain recombines TRBV7-3 with TRBJ1-6, with no clear D. Germline lookup yields CDR1 SGHTA and CDR2 FQGTGA. The CDR3 is made up of 14 amino acids. The V end lost 3 bases, the J end lost 7 bases, and 10 bases lay between the germline ends. For the CDR3, the DNA is TGTGCCAGCAGCTTCGCCGTCTCAAATTCACCCCTCCACTTT. It yields the protein CASSFAVSNSPLHF. Drawing the rest from reference TRBV7-3 and TRBJ1-6, the complete variable domain is GAGVSQTPSNKVTEKGKYVELRCDPISGHTALYWYRQSLGQGPEFLIYFQGTGAADDSGLPNDRFFAVRPEGSVSTLKIQRTERGDSAVYLCASSFAVSNSPLHFGNGTRLTVT.

This clone was observed once. The rearrangement joins TRBV14 to TRBJ1-1; D remains unclear. Germline CDR1 is SGHDN and CDR2 is FVKESK. The germline V and J ends were trimmed by 0 bases and 4 bases, with 12 bases remaining between them. The CDR3 is made up of 15 amino acids. CDR3 bases: TGTGCCAGCAGCCAAGATACGGCGGCCCCCACTGAAGCTTTCTTT. It is translated as CASSQDTAAPTEAFF.

This clone appeared a single time. The J gene is TRBJ1-2, the V gene TRBV7-9; D unclear. CDR1 is SEHNR and CDR2 is FQNEAQ in the germline V gene (reference sequence). The CDR3 has 13 amino acids. The V end lost 7 bases, the J end lost 2 bases, and 11 bases lay between the germline ends. The CDR3 DNA sequence: TGTGCCAGCACCACCGGAGGGAACTATGGCTACACCTTC. Protein product: CASTTGGNYGYTF.

This chain links TRBV5-5 with TRBJ1-1, with 7 bases lining up with TRBD1. Germline CDR1 SGHKS, CDR2 YYEKEE (reference sequence). The CDR3 has 14 amino acids. Unmatched junction bases numbered 6, after V lost 5 bases and J lost 2 bases. The CDR3 spells CASRTNRGNTEAFF. DNA of the CDR3: TGTGCCAGCAGGACGAACAGGGGAAACACTGAAGCTTTCTTT.

CDR3 sequence: CAWGREAANTGELFF. The CDR3 nucleotides are TGTGCCTGGGGCCGGGAGGCCGCGAACACCGGGGAGCTGTTTTTT. The chain joins TRBV30 to TRBJ2-2, with TRBD2 matching 7 bases. V dropped 5 bases and J dropped 0; count of bases not matched to a gene: 6. CDR1 GTSNPN and CDR2 SVGIG come from the germline V gene (reference sequence). The CDR3 loop spans 15 amino acids.

The CDR3 DNA reads TGTGCCAGCAGCCCTGTCGGGACTAGGGGCACAGATACGCAGTATTTT. Protein product: CASSPVGTRGTDTQYF. The genes are TRBV4-2 and TRBJ2-3; 8 nucleotides match TRBD2. The CDR3 loop spans 16 amino acids. The junction had 7 bases not matched to a gene; V was cut back by 4 bases and J by 1 base. The V gene's germline CDR1 is LGHNA and CDR2 YNFKEQ.

This clone was seen a single time. V is TRBV23-1 and J is TRBJ1-2; D gene unclear. TRBV23-1 is an ORF, with its function uncertain. The CDR3 is 15 residues long. The V end lost 2 bases, the J end lost 1 base, and 11 bases lay between the germline ends. This CDR3 reads CASSQPRLNNYGYTF. DNA for the CDR3: TGCGCCAGCAGTCAACCACGGCTTAATAACTATGGCTACACCTTC.

This chain joins TRBV6-1 and TRBJ1-6, with a tentative D call TRBD1 (5 bases). The CDR3 extends over 15 amino acids. Germline V gene lookup returns CDR1 MNHNS and CDR2 SASEGT. Trimming cost V 2 bases and J 7 bases, with 12 bases left between them. CDR3 DNA: TGTGCCAGCAGTGAAAACAGGTCCAGGAATTCACCCCTCCACTTT. The encoded protein is CASSENRSRNSPLHF.

The chain joins TRBV4-1 to TRBJ1-1, with D hard to call. The germline V gene encodes CDR1 MGHRA and CDR2 YSYEKL. The ends were cut back, 0 bases at V and 5 bases at J, with 4 bases in the middle. The CDR3 spans 12 residues. CDR3 sequence: CASSQDWTEAFF. For the CDR3, the DNA is TGCGCCAGCAGCCAAGATTGGACTGAAGCTTTCTTT.

The chain has TRBV5-1 and TRBJ1-1; weak D call: TRBD1 (6 bases). The ends were cut back, 3 bases at V and 1 base at J, with 7 bases in the middle. CDR3 length equals 13 residues. CDR1 is SGHRS and CDR2 is YFSETQ in the germline V gene. CDR3 sequence reads: CASSSTGNTEAFF. For the CDR3, the DNA is TGCGCCAGCAGCTCGACAGGGAACACTGAAGCTTTCTTT.

CDR3 loop: CAISSTSGGLSHPQYF. In DNA, the CDR3 is TGTGCCATCAGTTCGACTAGCGGGGGCCTAAGTCACCCGCAGTATTTT. V is TRBV10-3 and J is TRBJ2-3, with TRBD2 matching 12 bases. In germline, CDR1 is ENHRY, CDR2 SYGVKD. V was pared by 5 bases and J by 10 bases, with 13 bases of the junction left unmatched. The CDR3 spans 16 residues.

The chain recombines TRBV10-1 with TRBJ1-6; D uncertain. The ends were cut back, 8 bases at V and 1 base at J, with 6 bases in the middle. This CDR3 is built from 13 residues. The germline V gene encodes CDR1 WNHNN and CDR2 SYGVQD (reference sequence). CDR3 coding DNA: TGCGCCAGCCCCCTGTCCTATAATTCACCCCTCCACTTT. Protein sequence: CASPLSYNSPLHF.

The gene calls are TRBV7-9 and TRBJ1-6; maybe TRBD1 (6 bases). This CDR3 contains 15 residues. The V gene's germline CDR1 is SEHNR and CDR2 FQNEAQ (reference sequence). Trimming took 2 bases from V and 7 from J, leaving 12 bases between them. The CDR3 region is CASSLTGQLNSPLHF. The CDR3 DNA is TGTGCCAGCAGCTTAACCGGACAGCTCAATTCACCCCTCCACTTT.

J is TRBJ1-2 and V is TRBV25-1, with 9 bases that match TRBD1. Germline V gene sequence: CDR1 MGHDK, CDR2 SYGVNS. CDR3 length equals 15 residues. V gave up 2 bases and J gave up 7 bases; unmatched junction bases: 8. DNA of the CDR3: TGTGCCAGCAGTGAAACCGAACAGGGGGCACGTGGCTACACCTTC. It specifies CASSETEQGARGYTF.

The chain links TRBV29-1 to TRBJ2-7; D is possibly TRBD1 (6 bases). The CDR3 is made up of 12 amino acids. V was pared by 3 bases and J by 2 bases, with 8 bases between. Germline CDR1 is SQVTM and CDR2 is ANQGSEA. Here the CDR3 reads CSVETGAYEQYF. The CDR3 nucleotides are TGCAGCGTTGAGACAGGAGCCTACGAGCAGTACTTC.

Only one count was recorded for this clone. The chain is built from TRBV19 and TRBJ2-6; D gene uncertain. Germline V gene sequence: CDR1 LNHDA, CDR2 SQIVND (reference sequence). Trimming left V 11 bases short and J 4 bases short, with 9 bases between. CDR3 length: 12 residues. The CDR3 DNA is TGTGCCTCGGAGAGGGGGGCCAACGTCCTGACTTTC. It translates to CASERGANVLTF.

This clone was recorded only once. The genes are TRBV28 and TRBJ2-7, with unresolved D. The length of the CDR3 is 14 residues. V lost 5 bases to trimming and J lost 3 bases, with 14 bases between them. Germline V lookup: CDR1 MDHEN, CDR2 SYDVKM. The chain's CDR3 is CASSPSTVLYEQYF. The CDR3 DNA reads as TGTGCCAGCAGTCCATCAACCGTCCTCTACGAGCAGTACTTC.

The chain joins TRBV27 to TRBJ1-3, with D unresolved. The germline V gene encodes CDR1 MNHEY and CDR2 SMNVEV (reference sequence). The CDR3 totals 20 residues. V was clipped by 5 bases and J by 0 bases, with 26 bases between them. The CDR3 protein is CASSRNQPPIGRDSGNTIYF. The DNA for the CDR3 is TGTGCCAGCAGTCGCAACCAACCACCGATCGGGAGGGACTCTGGAAACACCATATATTTT.

The chain uses TRBV5-4 and TRBJ2-3; TRBD1 aligns across 7 bases. This CDR3 comprises 15 residues. Germline V gives CDR1 SGHNT, CDR2 YYREEE (reference sequence). Trimming cost V 4 bases and J 2 bases; bases outside gene matches: 7. The CDR3 protein is CASSTRQGHTDTQYF. CDR3 bases: TGTGCCAGCAGCACACGACAGGGACACACAGATACGCAGTATTTT.

This chain uses TRBV5-6 with TRBJ2-5; tentatively, D is TRBD1 or TRBD2 (5 bases each). Germline loops: CDR1 SGHDT, CDR2 YYEEEE. The CDR3 has 13 residues. V was shortened by 4 bases and J by 7 bases, with 14 bases between the two germline ends. The CDR3: CASSPEGPGTQYF. Here the CDR3 DNA reads TGTGCCAGCAGCCCCGAGGGACCCGGGACCCAGTACTTC.

V gene TRBV7-3 combines with J gene TRBJ2-5, with TRBD2 matching 9 bases. The CDR3 runs 15 residues. Germline values: CDR1 SGHTA, CDR2 FQGTGA. V was clipped by 2 bases and J by 5 bases; unmatched bases: 6. CDR3 region: CASSLEGGGAETQYF. CDR3 in DNA: TGTGCCAGCAGCTTAGAAGGCGGGGGGGCGGAGACCCAGTACTTC.

The chain links TRBV4-1 to TRBJ2-3; D remains unclear. Germline V CDR1 and CDR2: MGHRA, YSYEKL. The CDR3 runs 14 residues. Trimming shortened V by 4 bases and J by 5 bases, and 13 bases separated the two germline ends. In DNA form, the CDR3 reads TGCGCCAGCAGCCTACAAGGGCCTGGAGATACGCAGTATTTT. This gives the protein CASSLQGPGDTQYF.

The genes are TRBV7-2 and TRBJ2-1; TRBD2 matches at 8 bases. This CDR3 is built from 15 residues. With V trimmed by 1 base and J by 8 bases, 7 bases remained unmatched. Germline CDR1 and CDR2: SGHTA and FQGNSA. The CDR3 DNA reads TGTGCCAGCAGCTTAGGTCCGGGAGGGAACCATGAGCAGTTCTTC. It translates to CASSLGPGGNHEQFF.

The chain carries TRBV25-1 and TRBJ1-4, with D hard to call. Trimming left V 3 bases short and J 1 base short, with 15 bases between. This CDR3 spans 17 amino acids. The germline CDR1 and CDR2 sequences are MGHDK and SYGVNS. In nucleotides, the CDR3 is TGTGCCAGCAGTGAGCAAGGGAAGGGCTTAACTAATGAAAAACTGTTTTTT. Protein sequence: CASSEQGKGLTNEKLFF.